This T cell receptor beta chain derives from a study of post-analysis software for immune sequencing data. Whole-study results and caveats: Compared with controls, patients had more of 4 to 6 TRBV segments, including TRBV5-6, TRBV5-1 and TRBV20-1. By F measure, samples from a shared preparation batch strongly co-clustered.

Unique molecular identifiers featured in each of the TCR beta cDNA libraries. Each CDR3 protein gets one entry after TCRdb re-called the PCR reads with MiXCR. The repertoire consists of 380,000 or so distinct CDR3 sequences, with around a third occurring once and the leading ten covering roughly an eighth. CDR1 is LNHNV and CDR2 is YYDKDF in the germline V gene (reference sequence). CDR3 length equals 15 residues. The ends were cut back, 0 bases at V and 5 bases at J, with 12 bases in the middle. About this clonotype: Antigen: not known.

The chain combines TRBV15 with TRBJ2-3; possibly TRBD1 for D (6 bases). The source is a girl between 10 and 17 years old with multiple sclerosis. The sample was blood. The CDR3 here is CATSRELPRGDTQYF. The CDR3 coding sequence is TGTGCCACCAGCAGAGAGCTCCCCAGGGGAGATACGCAGTATTTT.